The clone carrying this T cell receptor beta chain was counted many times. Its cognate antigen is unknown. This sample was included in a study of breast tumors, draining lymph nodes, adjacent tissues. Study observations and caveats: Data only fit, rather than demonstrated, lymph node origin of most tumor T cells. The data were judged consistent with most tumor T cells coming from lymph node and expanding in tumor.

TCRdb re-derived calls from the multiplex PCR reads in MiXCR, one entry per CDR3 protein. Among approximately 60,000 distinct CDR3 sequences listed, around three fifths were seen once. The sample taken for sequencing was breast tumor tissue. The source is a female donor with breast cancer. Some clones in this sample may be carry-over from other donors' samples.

The CDR3, as DNA: TGTGCCACCGGCCCGGGGGGAGGGCACAATGAGCAGTTCTTC. Its translation: CATGPGGGHNEQFF. This chain uses TRBV24-1 with TRBJ2-1; 7 bases align to TRBD2. V lost 9 bases and J lost 5; bases outside the gene matches: 9. Germline assignment: CDR1 KGHDR and CDR2 SFDVKD. This CDR3 region has 14 residues.